Reported below is one T cell receptor (beta chain). Its antigen is as yet unknown. This entry belongs to a study of OX40 agonist ivuxolimab in advanced cancers. Study overall: Hepatocellular carcinoma, melanoma, renal cell or head and neck cancer affected the dose-escalation patients. Overall study findings and caveats: In the 0.1 to 3.0 mg/kg range, CD4+ and CD8+ blood T cells had expanded clonally by week 6.

The CDR3 runs to 14 residues. Germline CDR1 SGDLS, CDR2 YYNGEE. Trimming took 1 base from V and 8 from J, leaving 13 bases between them. Clones were sequenced by immunoSEQ multiplex PCR, and TCRdb holds only the in-frame ones, with some missing. The sample yields about 14,000 clones, 70% to 80% seen once. The source of this sequence is an adult with an advanced solid tumor such as melanoma, head and neck, liver or kidney cancer. The J gene is TRBJ2-4, the V gene TRBV9, with D possibly matching TRBD2 (6 bases). Sequences were derived from CD4+ or CD8+ T cells sorted from blood, sampled in a trial of the OX40 agonist ivuxolimab. The CDR3 region has the DNA TGTGCCAGCAGCGTATCTCCCGGGGAGGACATTCAGTACTTC. Amino acid sequence: CASSVSPGEDIQYF.